This TCR beta chain was sequenced for a study of vaccination effects on CD4 cells after COVID-19. About the study: As their vaccination, participants received two doses of either BNT162b2 or mRNA-1273. Regarding the study as a whole: There was marked clonal contraction among infection- and vaccine-induced clones late after vaccination. In vaccinees who were healthy, merely 1 out of 255 vaccine-induced clones cross-reacted with common cold coronaviruses.

Sequencing was preceded by expansion of antigen-specific CD4+ T cells with viral peptide pools in the ViraFEST assay. After less than twelve days in culture, the CD4+ T cells were isolated. Nucleocapsid antibodies were negative in the vaccine recipients, who had never had SARS-CoV-2 infection. The researchers cultured 1.9 million or so PBMC per well with 7.5 to 10 IU/ml IL-2 and 8 to 10 ug/ml peptides. The germline gives CDR1 SGHRS, CDR2 YFSETQ. Unmatched junction bases numbered 7, after V lost 0 bases and J lost 1 base. CDR3 length: 16 residues. Here immunoSEQ multiplex PCR was the method, and the copy in TCRdb shows in-frame clones only, minus some. The profile shows 20,000 to 25,000 clones, approximately 70% of them singletons. With respect to this clone: Its cognate antigen is unknown.

The genes are TRBV5-1 and TRBJ2-7; 7 bases are a match to TRBD2. The starting material was CD4+ T cells from PBMCs cultured with HCoV-NL63 spike peptides, obtained before COVID-19 vaccination. The sequence derives from a human donor who received a COVID-19 vaccine. The CDR3 loop is CASSLAGGSASYEQYF. The CDR3 DNA follows: TGCGCCAGCAGCTTGGCGGGGGGATCTGCTTCCTACGAGCAGTACTTC. The entire variable domain, with the rest obtained from reference TRBV5-1 and TRBJ2-7, is as follows: KAGVTQTPRYLIKTRGQQVTLSCSPISGHRSVSWYQQTPGQGLQFLFEYFSETQRNKGNFPGRFSGRQFSNSRSEMNVSTLELGDSALYLCASSLAGGSASYEQYFGPGTRLTVT.